These 21 T cell receptor beta chains share one sample of origin, sequenced in a study of early T cells in non-severe SARS-CoV-2 infection. A single record per CDR3 protein comes from TCRdb applying MiXCR to the 5' RACE reads. The data show tens of thousands of distinct CDR3 sequences, approximately 6.1% seen once. This specimen was whole blood, taken at baseline. The receptors come from an adult who was a healthcare worker with PCR-confirmed SARS-CoV-2 infection or an uninfected control (not recorded which).

The sample holds many counts of this clonotype. The chain couples TRBV29-1 to TRBJ1-3; no firm D call. Germline V gene sequence: CDR1 SQVTM, CDR2 ANQGSEA. This CDR3 comprises 15 residues. The V end was cut by 1 base, the J end by 1 base, with 11 bases between. CDR3 amino acids: CSVEGPRGSGNTIYF. The CDR3 DNA follows: TGCAGCGTTGAAGGGCCCCGAGGTTCTGGAAACACCATATATTTT.

The chain is built from TRBV5-6 and TRBJ2-1; no firm D call. The length of the CDR3 is 15 residues. Germline V gene lookup returns CDR1 SGHDT and CDR2 YYEEEE. Trimming stripped 2 bases from V and 0 bases from J, with 9 bases between. DNA for the CDR3: TGTGCCAGCAGCTTACGAGGCGCCTCCTACAATGAGCAGTTCTTC. It yields the protein CASSLRGASYNEQFF.

The sample holds many counts of this clonotype. The chain recombines TRBV7-9 with TRBJ2-2; 7 bases fit TRBD1. There are 16 residues in the CDR3. CDR1 and CDR2 from the germline V gene are SEHNR and FQNEAQ (reference sequence). The J segment lost 4 bases and the V segment lost 5 bases, leaving 10 bases of the junction unmatched. The CDR3 reads CASSQYLGQSTGELFF. The CDR3 nucleotides are TGTGCCAGCAGCCAATACCTGGGACAGAGCACCGGGGAGCTGTTTTTT.

The rearrangement links TRBV2 to TRBJ2-3; 7 positions match TRBD1. Germline-derived CDR1 and CDR2 are SNHLY and FYNNEI. The J segment lost 4 bases and the V segment lost 8 bases, leaving 12 bases of the junction unmatched. This CDR3 comprises 15 residues. This chain's CDR3 is CASSPGQLRPDTQYF. DNA of the CDR3: TGTGCCAGCTCTCCGGGACAGTTAAGACCAGATACGCAGTATTTT.

This clonotype showed up many times. This chain joins TRBV15 and TRBJ1-5; the D is unclear. The CDR3 has 15 residues. V lost 1 base and J 5 bases, leaving 12 bases between the germline ends. From germline, CDR1 is LNHNV and CDR2 YYDKDF (reference sequence). The CDR3 coding sequence is TGTGCCACCAGCAGAGCCCCACCTTTTGATCAGCCCCAGCATTTT. Encoded protein: CATSRAPPFDQPQHF.

This clonotype was seen a handful of times. The chain uses TRBV10-3 and TRBJ2-5; 9 bases map to TRBD2. CDR3 length: 15 residues. The V and J ends lost 6 bases and 2 bases, in that order; junction bases with no gene match: 7. Germline V gene sequence: CDR1 ENHRY, CDR2 SYGVKD. The CDR3 nucleotides read TGTGCCATCAGCGGTAGCGGGAGTGGACAAGAGACCCAGTACTTC. It translates to CAISGSGSGQETQYF.

This clonotype came up many times. V and J are TRBV10-3 and TRBJ2-2; a possible D gene is TRBD2 (5 bases). Germline V lookup: CDR1 ENHRY, CDR2 SYGVKD. V lost 2 bases to trimming and J lost 1 base, with 8 bases between them. This CDR3 has 15 amino acids. The CDR3 DNA reads TGTGCCATCAGTGAGAGCGGTAGGAACACCGGGGAGCTGTTTTTT. It translates to CAISESGRNTGELFF.

Ten or more counts support this clonotype. This sequence joins TRBV20-1 and TRBJ2-7; D ambiguous. Germline CDR1 and CDR2: DFQATT and SNEGSKA (reference sequence). Trimming left V 3 bases short and J 3 bases short, with 9 bases between. This CDR3 comprises 12 residues. The CDR3 DNA follows: TGCAGTGCTAGGAGCCATTACTACGAGCAGTACTTC. It is translated as CSARSHYYEQYF.

CDR3 DNA sequence: TGTGCCAGCAGCCCCGCCGGTAATGAAAAACTGTTTTTT. It specifies CASSPAGNEKLFF. The chain recombines TRBV28 with TRBJ1-4; D is uncertain. Trimming removed 6 bases at V and 4 bases at J, with 9 bases between. Per germline, CDR1 MDHEN and CDR2 SYDVKM. This CDR3 has 13 residues.

This clonotype was detected ten times or more. The chain is built from TRBV7-9 and TRBJ2-4, with unresolved D. Trimming cost V 7 bases and J 0 bases, with 16 bases left between them. CDR3 length: 16 residues. CDR1 is SEHNR, CDR2 FQNEAQ, per germline (reference sequence). The CDR3 sequence is CASISTTTLAKNIQYF. In DNA form, the CDR3 reads TGTGCCAGCATCTCAACCACGACACTAGCCAAAAACATTCAGTACTTC.

The chain joins TRBV5-1 to TRBJ1-4; D is perhaps TRBD1 (5 bases). The CDR3 covers 17 residues. V was cut by 0 bases and J by 1 base, with 13 bases left in between. Germline V gene sequence: CDR1 SGHRS, CDR2 YFSETQ. The CDR3 is CASSLGFRGGTNEKLFF. The CDR3 DNA reads as TGCGCCAGCAGCTTGGGCTTTCGGGGCGGAACTAATGAAAAACTGTTTTTT. The variable domain in full, with the rest retrieved from reference TRBV5-1 and TRBJ1-4, is KAGVTQTPRYLIKTRGQQVTLSCSPISGHRSVSWYQQTPGQGLQFLFEYFSETQRNKGNFPGRFSGRQFSNSRSEMNVSTLELGDSALYLCASSLGFRGGTNEKLFFGSGTQLSVL.

This clonotype occurred a few times. The chain couples TRBV20-1 to TRBJ2-2; 15 bases are shared with TRBD2. Germline loops: CDR1 DFQATT, CDR2 SNEGSKA (reference sequence). V lost 6 bases, J lost 7 bases, and 9 bases stayed unmatched. This CDR3 spans 16 amino acids. The chain's CDR3 is CSASRTSGRADGELFF. The CDR3 coding sequence is TGCAGTGCCAGCCGGACTAGCGGGAGGGCTGACGGGGAGCTGTTTTTT.

This clonotype occurred many times. The V gene is TRBV20-1, the J gene TRBJ2-7; no clear D. The CDR3 contains 13 residues. Trimming stripped 7 bases from V and 3 bases from J, with 16 bases between. Germline V gene lookup returns CDR1 DFQATT and CDR2 SNEGSKA (reference sequence). The CDR3 reads CSGRPREYYEQYF. As DNA, the CDR3 is TGCAGTGGACGGCCTAGGGAATACTACGAGCAGTACTTC.

The chain carries TRBV25-1 and TRBJ2-1, with a possible D match to TRBD2 (6 bases). Between the trimmed V and J ends, which lost 4 bases and 5 bases, there was a span of 12 bases. Germline values: CDR1 MGHDK, CDR2 SYGVNS. The CDR3 length is 14 residues. CDR3: CASSGLDGNNEQFF. The CDR3 DNA reads TGTGCCAGCAGTGGACTAGATGGGAACAATGAGCAGTTCTTC.

The chain is built from TRBV7-6 and TRBJ2-2; 12 positions agree with TRBD2. The ends lost 5 bases at V and 0 bases at J; junction bases unmatched: 4. CDR1 is SGHVS and CDR2 is FNYEAQ in the germline V gene. The CDR3 spans 17 residues. The CDR3 coding sequence is TGTGCCAGCAGCCTAAGGACTAGCGGGGCGAACACCGGGGAGCTGTTTTTT. The encoded protein is CASSLRTSGANTGELFF.

The chain combines TRBV20-1 with TRBJ1-1; D unclear. With 5 bases removed from V and 6 bases from J, the gap between germline ends came to 10 bases. CDR3 length: 11 residues. From germline, CDR1 is DFQATT and CDR2 SNEGSKA (reference sequence). The CDR3 DNA is TGCAGTGCTGCTAGGTGGCCTGAAGCTTTCTTT. This translates into CSAARWPEAFF.

This clonotype was detected ten times or more. This chain connects TRBV20-1 to TRBJ2-7, with D perhaps given as TRBD1 or TRBD2 (6 bases each). CDR3 length equals 14 residues. The V end lost 3 bases, the J end lost 4 bases, and 16 bases lay between the germline ends. The germline CDR1 and CDR2 sequences are DFQATT and SNEGSKA (reference sequence). DNA of the CDR3: TGCAGTGCTAGGGCCCCACGAGGGGGGTACGAGCAGTACTTC. It yields the protein CSARAPRGGYEQYF.

This clonotype was seen many times. The chain combines TRBV29-1 with TRBJ2-7, with D possibly matching TRBD2 (5 bases). The CDR3 has 13 residues. Germline V gives CDR1 SQVTM, CDR2 ANQGSEA. Between the trimmed V and J ends, which lost 3 bases and 6 bases, there was a span of 15 bases. The CDR3 coding sequence is TGCAGCGTTGAGGCAGTAGGGAGAGGCGAGCAGTACTTC. Encoded protein: CSVEAVGRGEQYF.

This clonotype was observed at least ten times. The chain carries TRBV2 and TRBJ2-3, with a weak D call TRBD2 (6 bases). This CDR3 has 16 residues. Trimming took off 4 bases at V and 1 base at J, with 15 bases between the two ends. The V gene's germline CDR1 is SNHLY and CDR2 FYNNEI. DNA of the CDR3: TGTGCCAGCAGTGCCCGTACCTCGGGGGGCACAGATACGCAGTATTTT. It yields the protein CASSARTSGGTDTQYF.

This clonotype was counted at least ten times. This rearrangement joins TRBV28 to TRBJ1-6; D is unresolved. CDR1 is MDHEN, CDR2 SYDVKM, per germline. The CDR3 consists of 11 residues. V lost 5 bases and J lost 11, with 7 bases in between. The CDR3 DNA follows: TGTGCCAGCAGTCGAGATCCACCCCTCCACTTT. Protein: CASSRDPPLHF.

The chain is built from TRBV20-1 and TRBJ2-3; 12 positions agree with TRBD2. J gave up 0 bases and V 7 bases, and 5 bases lay outside the gene matches. The germline gives CDR1 DFQATT, CDR2 SNEGSKA (reference sequence). This CDR3 is 15 amino acids long. CDR3 loop: CSGTSGRPSTDTQYF. In nucleotides, the CDR3 is TGCAGTGGTACTAGCGGGAGGCCCAGCACAGATACGCAGTATTTT.